Listed below are T cell receptor beta chains from one sample, sequenced in a study of OX40 agonist ivuxolimab in advanced cancers. The method was immunoSEQ multiplex PCR; TCRdb's version includes in-frame clones alone and lacks a portion of them. The sample holds tens of thousands of clones; around 89% are singletons and the top ten take roughly 10%. The sequencing used CD4+ or CD8+ T cells sorted from blood, collected in a trial of the OX40 agonist ivuxolimab. These receptors were collected from an adult with an advanced solid tumor such as melanoma, head and neck, liver or kidney cancer. The CDR3 runs from the conserved cysteine through the conserved F or W. A D gene is named only where the DNA matches it firmly. For some rows the clone size is stated as once, few or many, or as a class when expanded; others skip it.

CDR3 protein: CASSWGADPTDTQYF
CDR3 DNA: TGTGCCAGCAGCTGGGGTGCGGACCCGACGGATACGCAGTATTTT
V gene: TRBV5-4
clone size: NA
J gene: TRBJ2-3
D gene: NA

CDR3 protein: CASSQDGQGNYGYTF
CDR3 DNA: TGTGCCAGCAGCCAAGATGGGCAGGGGAACTATGGCTACACCTTC
V gene: TRBV4-2
clone size: NA
J gene: TRBJ1-2
D gene: NA

CDR3 protein: CASSVQGEGYGYTF
CDR3 DNA: TGTGCCAGCAGCGTCCAGGGTGAGGGGTATGGCTACACCTTC
V gene: TRBV5-4
clone size: NA
J gene: TRBJ1-2
D gene: NA

CDR3 protein: CASSLWSHEQYF
CDR3 DNA: TGCGCCAGCAGCTTGTGGTCCCACGAGCAGTACTTC
V gene: TRBV5-1
clone size: NA
J gene: TRBJ2-7
D gene: NA

CDR3 protein: CASSYSERDYGYTF
CDR3 DNA: TGTGCCAGCAGTTACTCGGAGAGGGACTATGGCTACACCTTC
V gene: TRBV6-5
clone size: NA
J gene: TRBJ1-2
D gene: NA

CDR3 protein: CSVNPGLAGEWRYNEQFF
CDR3 DNA: TGCAGCGTCAATCCGGGACTAGCGGGAGAATGGAGGTACAATGAGCAGTTCTTC
V gene: TRBV29-1
clone size: NA
J gene: TRBJ2-1
D gene: TRBD2

CDR3 protein: CASSQDLMGEKLFF
CDR3 DNA: TGCGCCAGCAGCCAGGACTTAATGGGTGAAAAACTGTTTTTT
V gene: TRBV4-3
clone size: NA
J gene: TRBJ1-4
D gene: NA

CDR3 protein: CASSQIVGLVSYNEQFF
CDR3 DNA: TGCGCCAGCAGCCAAATTGTGGGACTAGTTTCCTACAATGAGCAGTTCTTC
V gene: TRBV4-1
clone size: few
J gene: TRBJ2-1
D gene: TRBD2

CDR3 protein: CASSPTLRRTSSTDTQYF
CDR3 DNA: TGTGCCAGTAGTCCTACCCTCCGGCGGACTAGTAGCACAGATACGCAGTATTTT
V gene: TRBV19
clone size: NA
J gene: TRBJ2-3
D gene: TRBD2

CDR3 protein: CASSSGLATDTQYF
CDR3 DNA: TGTGCCAGCAGCTCGGGTCTCGCCACAGATACGCAGTATTTT
V gene: TRBV7-3
clone size: NA
J gene: TRBJ2-3
D gene: NA

CDR3 protein: CASSENLYGYTF
CDR3 DNA: TGTGCCAGCAGTGAAAACCTCTATGGCTACACCTTC
V gene: TRBV6-1
clone size: NA
J gene: TRBJ1-2
D gene: NA

CDR3 protein: CASSVGPGGSLGETQYF
CDR3 DNA: TGTGCCAGCAGCGTAGGGCCCGGGGGGAGTTTAGGAGAGACCCAGTACTTC
V gene: TRBV9
clone size: NA
J gene: TRBJ2-5
D gene: TRBD2

CDR3 protein: CASSLFGERGTEAFF
CDR3 DNA: TGTGCCAGCAGCTTATTCGGGGAGCGAGGCACTGAAGCTTTCTTT
V gene: TRBV7-9
clone size: NA
J gene: TRBJ1-1
D gene: NA

CDR3 protein: CASSAPTSGRVAKNIQYF
CDR3 DNA: TGTGCCAGCAGCGCCCCGACTAGCGGGAGAGTAGCCAAAAACATTCAGTACTTC
V gene: TRBV12-1
clone size: NA
J gene: TRBJ2-4
D gene: NA

CDR3 protein: CAISETGNTEAFF
CDR3 DNA: TGTGCCATCAGTGAGACGGGGAACACTGAAGCTTTCTTT
V gene: TRBV10-3
clone size: NA
J gene: TRBJ1-1
D gene: NA

CDR3 protein: CASSWSGGSYGYTF
CDR3 DNA: TGTGCCAGCAGCTGGTCAGGGGGCAGCTATGGCTACACCTTC
V gene: TRBV5-8
clone size: NA
J gene: TRBJ1-2
D gene: TRBD1

CDR3 protein: CSVSGTVVETQYF
CDR3 DNA: TGCAGCGTGTCCGGGACCGTGGTAGAGACCCAGTACTTC
V gene: TRBV29-1
clone size: NA
J gene: TRBJ2-5
D gene: NA

CDR3 protein: CATSRDDSRDTQYF
CDR3 DNA: TGTGCCACCAGCAGAGATGACTCTAGAGATACGCAGTATTTT
V gene: TRBV15
clone size: NA
J gene: TRBJ2-3
D gene: NA

CDR3 protein: CASSVEGTGRPNTEAFF
CDR3 DNA: TGTGCCAGCAGCGTCGAGGGAACAGGCAGACCGAACACTGAAGCTTTCTTT
V gene: TRBV9
clone size: NA
J gene: TRBJ1-1
D gene: NA

CDR3 protein: CASSRDLNEKLFF
CDR3 DNA: TGTGCCAGCAGTCGGGACTTGAATGAAAAACTGTTTTTT
V gene: TRBV2
clone size: NA
J gene: TRBJ1-4
D gene: NA

CDR3 protein: CASSETRSSYNEQFF
CDR3 DNA: TGTGCCAGCAGTGAAACGCGGAGCTCCTACAATGAGCAGTTCTTC
V gene: TRBV2
clone size: NA
J gene: TRBJ2-1
D gene: NA

CDR3 protein: CASSLLTLNTEAFF
CDR3 DNA: TGCGCCAGCAGCTTGTTAACACTGAACACTGAAGCTTTCTTT
V gene: TRBV5-1
clone size: NA
J gene: TRBJ1-1
D gene: NA

CDR3 protein: CASSDHGQGSYSPLHF
CDR3 DNA: TGTGCCAGCAGTGACCACGGACAGGGGTCCTATTCACCCCTCCACTTT
V gene: TRBV6-1
clone size: once
J gene: TRBJ1-6
D gene: TRBD1

CDR3 protein: CATSREMDKAKNIQYF
CDR3 DNA: TGTGCCACCAGCAGAGAAATGGACAAAGCCAAAAACATTCAGTACTTC
V gene: TRBV15
clone size: NA
J gene: TRBJ2-4
D gene: NA

CDR3 protein: CASSLRETQYF
CDR3 DNA: TGTGCCAGCAGTCTCAGAGAGACCCAGTACTTC
V gene: TRBV2
clone size: few
J gene: TRBJ2-5
D gene: NA

CDR3 protein: CASSPREGFGNQPQHF
CDR3 DNA: TGTGCCAGCTCACCACGCGAGGGATTTGGCAATCAGCCCCAGCATTTT
V gene: TRBV18
clone size: NA
J gene: TRBJ1-5
D gene: NA

CDR3 protein: CASSTKGLAGGSEQFF
CDR3 DNA: TGTGCCAGCAGCACGAAAGGACTAGCGGGGGGGAGTGAGCAGTTCTTC
V gene: TRBV5-4
clone size: NA
J gene: TRBJ2-1
D gene: TRBD2

CDR3 protein: CASSSGTSGQETQYF
CDR3 DNA: TGCGCCAGCAGCAGCGGGACTAGCGGCCAAGAGACCCAGTACTTC
V gene: TRBV5-1
clone size: NA
J gene: TRBJ2-5
D gene: TRBD2

CDR3 protein: CASGLVPNEDTQYF
CDR3 DNA: TGTGCTAGTGGTTTGGTACCCAATGAAGATACGCAGTATTTT
V gene: TRBV12-5
clone size: NA
J gene: TRBJ2-3
D gene: NA

CDR3 protein: CAISDLGTANTGELFF
CDR3 DNA: TGTGCCATCAGTGACCTCGGGACGGCGAACACCGGGGAGCTGTTTTTT
V gene: TRBV10-3
clone size: NA
J gene: TRBJ2-2
D gene: NA

CDR3 protein: CASSLWTSGADTQYF
CDR3 DNA: TGTGCCAGCAGCTTATGGACTAGCGGGGCAGATACGCAGTATTTT
V gene: TRBV5-4
clone size: few
J gene: TRBJ2-3
D gene: TRBD2

CDR3 protein: CASSLVGEANEQFF
CDR3 DNA: TGCGCCAGCAGCTTGGTTGGGGAAGCCAATGAGCAGTTCTTC
V gene: TRBV5-1
clone size: once
J gene: TRBJ2-1
D gene: NA

CDR3 protein: CASSLERRGPHTDTQYF
CDR3 DNA: TGTGCCAGCAGCTTAGAACGGCGGGGGCCACACACAGATACGCAGTATTTT
V gene: TRBV7-2
clone size: NA
J gene: TRBJ2-3
D gene: NA

CDR3 protein: CASSELGGADGYTF
CDR3 DNA: TGTGCCAGCAGTGAACTCGGGGGGGCGGATGGCTACACCTTC
V gene: TRBV2
clone size: NA
J gene: TRBJ1-2
D gene: NA

CDR3 protein: CSVLGTTNTGELFF
CDR3 DNA: TGCAGCGTTCTAGGTACAACGAACACCGGGGAGCTGTTTTTT
V gene: TRBV29-1
clone size: NA
J gene: TRBJ2-2
D gene: NA

CDR3 protein: CASSTISVYGYTF
CDR3 DNA: TGTGCCAGCAGCACGATATCGGTCTATGGCTACACCTTC
V gene: TRBV4-2
clone size: NA
J gene: TRBJ1-2
D gene: NA

CDR3 protein: CASSYGGAGQPQHF
CDR3 DNA: TGTGCCAGCAGTTACGGGGGGGCCGGTCAGCCCCAGCATTTT
V gene: TRBV6-6
clone size: few
J gene: TRBJ1-5
D gene: NA

CDR3 protein: CASSPIGGDEQYF
CDR3 DNA: TGTGCCAGCAGCCCCATAGGCGGGGACGAGCAGTACTTC
V gene: TRBV7-3
clone size: NA
J gene: TRBJ2-7
D gene: NA

CDR3 protein: CASSFTPRSLVGYTF
CDR3 DNA: TGTGCCAGCAGTTTTACGCCAAGGTCTCTTGTTGGCTACACCTTC
V gene: TRBV27
clone size: NA
J gene: TRBJ1-2
D gene: NA

CDR3 protein: CASSHTTEAYEQYF
CDR3 DNA: TGCGCCAGCAGCCACACGACAGAGGCCTACGAGCAGTACTTC
V gene: TRBV4-3
clone size: medium-sized
J gene: TRBJ2-7
D gene: NA

CDR3 protein: CSEQPTVNAEAFF
CDR3 DNA: TGCAGCGAACAGCCGACAGTTAATGCTGAAGCTTTCTTT
V gene: TRBV29-1
clone size: NA
J gene: TRBJ1-1
D gene: NA

CDR3 protein: CASGGTGAYNEQFF
CDR3 DNA: TGTGCCAGCGGCGGGACAGGGGCCTACAATGAGCAGTTCTTC
V gene: TRBV27
clone size: NA
J gene: TRBJ2-1
D gene: TRBD1

CDR3 protein: CASSQTEGGNQPQHF
CDR3 DNA: TGTGCCAGCAGCCAGACAGAGGGGGGAAATCAGCCCCAGCATTTT
V gene: TRBV4-2
clone size: NA
J gene: TRBJ1-5
D gene: NA

CDR3 protein: CASSSTPYEQYF
CDR3 DNA: TGCGCCAGCAGCTCTACCCCCTACGAGCAGTACTTC
V gene: TRBV5-1
clone size: NA
J gene: TRBJ2-7
D gene: NA

CDR3 protein: CASSLTRGPSYEQYF
CDR3 DNA: TGTGCCAGCAGCTTAACCAGGGGCCCCTCCTACGAGCAGTACTTC
V gene: TRBV7-2
clone size: few
J gene: TRBJ2-7
D gene: NA

CDR3 protein: CASSVMTWGYTF
CDR3 DNA: TGTGCCAGCAGTGTCATGACTTGGGGCTACACCTTC
V gene: TRBV28
clone size: NA
J gene: TRBJ1-2
D gene: NA

CDR3 protein: CASSYLLAGGPGTDTQYF
CDR3 DNA: TGTGCCAGCTCTTACCTACTAGCGGGAGGGCCAGGTACAGATACGCAGTATTTT
V gene: TRBV18
clone size: NA
J gene: TRBJ2-3
D gene: TRBD2

CDR3 protein: CASSLGGSGSNTEAFF
CDR3 DNA: TGTGCCAGCAGCTTAGGTGGGTCCGGGTCGAACACTGAAGCTTTCTTT
V gene: TRBV7-2
clone size: once
J gene: TRBJ1-1
D gene: NA

CDR3 protein: CAWRVNTEAFF
CDR3 DNA: TGTGCCTGGAGGGTGAACACTGAAGCTTTCTTT
V gene: TRBV30
clone size: NA
J gene: TRBJ1-1
D gene: NA